The 3 T cell receptor beta chains reported below all come from one sample, sequenced in a study of shared clonotypes between healthy human individuals (dated by TCRdb to about 2020). Library preparation employed the immunoSEQ multiplex PCR assay. TCRdb limited this immuneACCESS table to in-frame rearrangements with V and J called. A share of clones is missing; checked studies link under half to unresolved V genes, and the rest is unexplained. The table for this sample lists approximately 1,000,000 clones; more than 75% of them were counted only once. The biggest ten clones account for approximately 0.56% of the sample. Source material: memory CD4+ T cells from PBMCs. The cell subset or site tag for this specimen amounts to: CD45RA-negative fraction. The source is a young man in good health. Some clones in this sample may be carry-over from other donors' samples.

The V and J genes are TRBV19 and TRBJ1-2; 10 bases line up with TRBD1. The CDR3 sequence is 16 residues long. The germline V gene encodes CDR1 LNHDA and CDR2 SQIVND (reference sequence). Losses at the gene ends were 6 bases for V and 6 bases for J; bases not matched to a gene: 13. The CDR3 bases are TGTGCCAGTAGAGCCAATCCGGGACAGGGGAGCGATGGCTACACCTTC. Residues: CASRANPGQGSDGYTF.

The genes are TRBV5-6 and TRBJ2-5, with 9 bases identical to TRBD1. V was clipped by 6 bases and J by 0 bases; unmatched bases: 6. The CDR3 has 15 residues. Germline values: CDR1 SGHDT, CDR2 YYEEEE. The CDR3 nucleotides are TGTGCCAGCACCGACAGGGGGGGGTACCAAGAGACCCAGTACTTC. Protein sequence: CASTDRGGYQETQYF.

The gene calls are TRBV7-8 and TRBJ2-7; D not resolved. This CDR3 has 12 amino acids. The V end was cut by 3 bases, the J end by 6 bases, with 9 bases between. From germline, CDR1 is SGHVS and CDR2 FQNEAQ. The CDR3 DNA is TGTGCCAGCAGCTTTTCCGAGTCCGAGCAGTACTTC. It translates to CASSFSESEQYF.